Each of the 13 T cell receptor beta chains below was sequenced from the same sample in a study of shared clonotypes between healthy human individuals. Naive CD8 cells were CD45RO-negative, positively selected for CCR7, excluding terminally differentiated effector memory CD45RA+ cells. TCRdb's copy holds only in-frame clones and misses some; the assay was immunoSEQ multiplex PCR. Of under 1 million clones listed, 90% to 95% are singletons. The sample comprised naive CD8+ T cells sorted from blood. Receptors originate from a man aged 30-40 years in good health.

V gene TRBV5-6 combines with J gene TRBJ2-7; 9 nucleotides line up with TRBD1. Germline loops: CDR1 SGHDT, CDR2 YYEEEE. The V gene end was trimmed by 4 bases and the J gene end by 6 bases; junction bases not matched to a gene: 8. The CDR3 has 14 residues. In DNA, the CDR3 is TGTGCCAGCAGCAAACCGGGACAGGGCGCCGAGCAGTACTTC. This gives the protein CASSKPGQGAEQYF.

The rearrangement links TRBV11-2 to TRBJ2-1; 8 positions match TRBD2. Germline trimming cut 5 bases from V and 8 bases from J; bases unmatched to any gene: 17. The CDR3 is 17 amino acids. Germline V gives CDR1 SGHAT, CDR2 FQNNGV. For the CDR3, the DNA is TGTGCCAGCAGCCTAAACCTAGCGGGTCTTTTCTCTCATGAGCAGTTCTTC. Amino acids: CASSLNLAGLFSHEQFF.

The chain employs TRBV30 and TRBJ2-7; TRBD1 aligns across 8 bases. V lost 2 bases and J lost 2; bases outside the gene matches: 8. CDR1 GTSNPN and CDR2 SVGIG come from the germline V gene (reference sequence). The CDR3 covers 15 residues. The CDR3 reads CAWSRGTGGPYEQYF. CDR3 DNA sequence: TGTGCCTGGAGTCGGGGCACAGGGGGACCCTACGAGCAGTACTTC.

CDR3 sequence (DNA): TGTGCCAGCAGTGCCCCCCGGCAGGGACAAGAGACCCAGTACTTC. It codes for CASSAPRQGQETQYF. V is TRBV28 and J is TRBJ2-5; TRBD1 might be the D (5 bases). This CDR3 has 15 amino acids. The V end lost 5 bases, the J end lost 2 bases, and 15 bases lay between the germline ends. Germline V lookup: CDR1 MDHEN, CDR2 SYDVKM. Looking up the rest from reference TRBV28 and TRBJ2-5 gives the full variable domain: DVKVTQSSRYLVKRTGEKVFLECVQDMDHENMFWYRQDPGLGLRLIYFSYDVKMKEKGDIPEGYSVSREKKERFSLILESASTNQTSMYLCASSAPRQGQETQYFGPGTRLLVL.

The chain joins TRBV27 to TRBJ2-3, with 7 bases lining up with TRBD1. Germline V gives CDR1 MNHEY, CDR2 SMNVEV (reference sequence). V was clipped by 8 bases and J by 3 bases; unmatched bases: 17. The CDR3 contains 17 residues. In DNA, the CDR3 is TGTGCCAGCCCACCGTGGCCCGGCAGGGGGAAAACAGATACGCAGTATTTT. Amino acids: CASPPWPGRGKTDTQYF.

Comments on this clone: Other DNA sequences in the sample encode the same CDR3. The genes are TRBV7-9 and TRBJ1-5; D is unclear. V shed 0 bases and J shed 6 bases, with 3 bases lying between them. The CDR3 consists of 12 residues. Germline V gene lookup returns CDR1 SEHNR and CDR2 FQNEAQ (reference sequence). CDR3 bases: TGTGCCAGCAGCTTAGCGAGTCAGCCCCAGCATTTT. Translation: CASSLASQPQHF.

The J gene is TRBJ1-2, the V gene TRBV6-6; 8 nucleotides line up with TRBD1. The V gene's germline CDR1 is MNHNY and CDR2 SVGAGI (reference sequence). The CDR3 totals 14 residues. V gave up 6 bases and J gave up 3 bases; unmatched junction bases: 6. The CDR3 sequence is CASSSGGWDYGYTF. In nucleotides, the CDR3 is TGTGCCAGCAGCTCAGGGGGCTGGGACTATGGCTACACCTTC.

The CDR3 bases are TGTGCCAGCAGTTACGGGACCACGGGCGAGCAGTACTTC. It yields the protein CASSYGTTGEQYF. The chain employs TRBV6-6 and TRBJ2-7, with D perhaps assigned TRBD1 or TRBD2 (5 bases each). The germline gives CDR1 MNHNY, CDR2 SVGAGI (reference sequence). Between the trimmed V and J ends, which lost 2 bases and 6 bases, there was a span of 11 bases. This CDR3 is built from 13 residues.

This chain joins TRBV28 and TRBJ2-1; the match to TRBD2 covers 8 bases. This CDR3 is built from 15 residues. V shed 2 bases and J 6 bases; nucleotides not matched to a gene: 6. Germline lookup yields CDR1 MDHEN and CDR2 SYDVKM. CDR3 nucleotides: TGTGCCAGCAGTTTACATAGCGGGAATGTCAATGAGCAGTTCTTC. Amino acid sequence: CASSLHSGNVNEQFF. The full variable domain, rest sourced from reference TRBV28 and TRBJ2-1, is DVKVTQSSRYLVKRTGEKVFLECVQDMDHENMFWYRQDPGLGLRLIYFSYDVKMKEKGDIPEGYSVSREKKERFSLILESASTNQTSMYLCASSLHSGNVNEQFFGPGTRLTVL.

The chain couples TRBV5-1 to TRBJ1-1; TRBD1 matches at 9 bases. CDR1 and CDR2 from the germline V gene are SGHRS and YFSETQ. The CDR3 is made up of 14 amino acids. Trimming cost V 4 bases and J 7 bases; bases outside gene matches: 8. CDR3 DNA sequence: TGCGCCAGCAGCAGAACAGGGGGCCGGATTGAAGCTTTCTTT. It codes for CASSRTGGRIEAFF.

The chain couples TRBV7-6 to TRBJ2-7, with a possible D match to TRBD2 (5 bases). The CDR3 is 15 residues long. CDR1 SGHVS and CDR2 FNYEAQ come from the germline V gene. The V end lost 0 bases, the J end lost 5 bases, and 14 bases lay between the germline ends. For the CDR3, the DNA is TGTGCCAGCAGCTTAGCGGGAGAGTATCGTGACGAGCAGTACTTC. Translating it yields CASSLAGEYRDEQYF. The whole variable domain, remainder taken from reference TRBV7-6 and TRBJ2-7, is GAGVSQSPRYKVTKRGQDVALRCDPISGHVSLYWYRQALGQGPEFLTYFNYEAQQDKSGLPNDRFSAERPEGSISTLTIQRTEQRDSAMYRCASSLAGEYRDEQYFGPGTRLTVT.

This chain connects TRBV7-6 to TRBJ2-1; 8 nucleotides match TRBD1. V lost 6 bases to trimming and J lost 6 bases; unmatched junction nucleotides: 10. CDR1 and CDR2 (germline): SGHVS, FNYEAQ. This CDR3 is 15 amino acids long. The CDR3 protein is CASSSSGTGTNEQFF. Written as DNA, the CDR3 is TGTGCCAGCAGTTCCTCCGGGACAGGAACCAATGAGCAGTTCTTC.

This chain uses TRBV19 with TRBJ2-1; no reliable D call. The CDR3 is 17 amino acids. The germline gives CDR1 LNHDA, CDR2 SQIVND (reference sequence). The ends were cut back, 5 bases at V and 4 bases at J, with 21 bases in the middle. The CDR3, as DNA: TGTGCCAGTAGTCCCGCACAAGCGATACTCCCTTACAATGAGCAGTTCTTC. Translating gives CASSPAQAILPYNEQFF. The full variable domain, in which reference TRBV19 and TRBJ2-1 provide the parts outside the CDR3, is DGGITQSPKYLFRKEGQNVTLSCEQNLNHDAMYWYRQDPGQGLRLIYYSQIVNDFQKGDIAEGYSVSREKKESFPLTVTSAQKNPTAFYLCASSPAQAILPYNEQFFGPGTRLTVL.